This TCR beta chain was identified in a study of CD8 T cells in Susac syndrome. Regarding the study as a whole: In its TCR sequencing and HLA analysis, the study acknowledged that the number of individuals was relatively small.

Concerning this clonotype itself: What it binds is unknown.

With random hexamers, reverse transcription was performed on 0.5 to 1 ug of RNA. Amplification of TCR beta CDR3 was carried out by immunoSEQ multiplex PCR, which covered 54 Vbeta and 13 Jbeta segments. TCRdb itself ran the immunoSEQ multiplex PCR reads through MiXCR, one entry per CDR3 protein. In the table there are about 430,000 distinct CDR3 sequences, 85% to 90% of which are singletons. The study sequenced TCR beta in blood CD8+ and CD4+ T cells. Both CD4+ and CD8+ T cells were negatively isolated, and TEMRA cells underwent FACS enrichment. V dropped 5 bases and J dropped 6; count of bases not matched to a gene: 12. The CDR3 sequence is 18 residues long. From germline, CDR1 is PRHDT and CDR2 FYEKMQ (reference sequence).

The chain couples TRBV13 to TRBJ2-3; 15 bases fit TRBD2. The origin of this receptor is a human donor with multiple sclerosis. Sequencing was carried out using CD8+ T cells from PBMCs. This chain's CDR3 is CASSPSWTSGGDWDTQYF. The CDR3 nucleotides are TGTGCCAGCAGCCCCAGCTGGACTAGCGGGGGGGATTGGGATACGCAGTATTTT. The whole variable domain, filled in from reference TRBV13 and TRBJ2-3, reads AAGVIQSPRHLIKEKRETATLKCYPIPRHDTVYWYQQGPGQDPQFLISFYEKMQSDKGSIPDRFSAQQFSDYHSELNMSSLELGDSALYFCASSPSWTSGGDWDTQYFGPGTRLTVL.